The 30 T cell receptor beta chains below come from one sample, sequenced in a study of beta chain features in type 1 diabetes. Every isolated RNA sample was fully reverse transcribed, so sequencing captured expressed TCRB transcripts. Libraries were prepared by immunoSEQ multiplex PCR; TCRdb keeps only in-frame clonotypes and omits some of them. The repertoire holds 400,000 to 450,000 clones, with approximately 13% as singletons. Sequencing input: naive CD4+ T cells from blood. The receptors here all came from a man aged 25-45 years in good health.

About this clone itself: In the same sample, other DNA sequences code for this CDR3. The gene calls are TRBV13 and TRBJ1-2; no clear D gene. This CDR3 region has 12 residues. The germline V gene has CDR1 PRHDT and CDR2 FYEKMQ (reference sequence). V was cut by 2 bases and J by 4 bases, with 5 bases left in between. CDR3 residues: CASSLRVYGYTF. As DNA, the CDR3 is TGTGCCAGCAGCTTACGGGTCTATGGCTACACCTTC.

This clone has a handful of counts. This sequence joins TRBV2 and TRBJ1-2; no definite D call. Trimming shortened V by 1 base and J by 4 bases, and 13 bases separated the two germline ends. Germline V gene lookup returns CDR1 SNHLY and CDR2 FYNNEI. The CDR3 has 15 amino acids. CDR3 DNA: TGTGCCAGCAGTGAAGTTAGGTACCTGCCCTATGGCTACACCTTC. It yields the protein CASSEVRYLPYGYTF. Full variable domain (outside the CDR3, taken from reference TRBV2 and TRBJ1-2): EPEVTQTPSHQVTQMGQEVILRCVPISNHLYFYWYRQILGQKVEFLVSFYNNEISEKSEIFDDQFSVERPDGSNFTLKIRSTKLEDSAMYFCASSEVRYLPYGYTFGSGTRLTVV.

CDR3 protein: CASSSGTTVEKLFF. CDR3 nucleotide sequence: TGTGCCAGCAGTTCCGGGACCACCGTCGAAAAACTGTTTTTT. The J gene is TRBJ1-4, the V gene TRBV28; D is possibly TRBD1 (5 bases). This CDR3 is built from 14 residues. The germline CDR1 and CDR2 sequences are MDHEN and SYDVKM. V lost 4 bases and J 8 bases, leaving 14 bases between the germline ends.

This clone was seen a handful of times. The CDR3 sequence is CASSQEQQYGYTF. The DNA of the CDR3 is TGCGCCAGCAGCCAAGAACAGCAATATGGCTACACCTTC. The chain uses TRBV4-1 and TRBJ1-2; D is undetermined. Trimming stripped 0 bases from V and 5 bases from J, with 7 bases between. Germline V gene lookup returns CDR1 MGHRA and CDR2 YSYEKL. This CDR3 region has 13 residues.

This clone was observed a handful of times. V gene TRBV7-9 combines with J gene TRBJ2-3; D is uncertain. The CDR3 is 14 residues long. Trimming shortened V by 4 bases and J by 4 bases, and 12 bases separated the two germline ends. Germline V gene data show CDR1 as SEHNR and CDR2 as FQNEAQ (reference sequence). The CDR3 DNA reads TGTGCCAGCAGCTCTAACTCAGAGGCAGATACGCAGTATTTT. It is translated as CASSSNSEADTQYF.

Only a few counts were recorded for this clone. This CDR3 reads CASSLAQGSTDTQYF. CDR3 coding DNA: TGTGCCAGCAGCTTGGCACAGGGAAGCACAGATACGCAGTATTTT. This chain joins TRBV5-4 and TRBJ2-3; D possibly corresponds to TRBD1 (6 bases). V lost 0 bases, J lost 0 bases, and 8 bases lay in between. Germline V gene lookup returns CDR1 SGHNT and CDR2 YYREEE (reference sequence). CDR3 size: 15 residues. Using reference TRBV5-4 and TRBJ2-3 for the parts outside the CDR3, the full variable domain is ETGVTQSPTHLIKTRGQQVTLRCSSQSGHNTVSWYQQALGQGPQFIFQYYREEENGRGNFPPRFSGLQFPNYSSELNVNALELDDSALYLCASSLAQGSTDTQYFGPGTRLTVL.

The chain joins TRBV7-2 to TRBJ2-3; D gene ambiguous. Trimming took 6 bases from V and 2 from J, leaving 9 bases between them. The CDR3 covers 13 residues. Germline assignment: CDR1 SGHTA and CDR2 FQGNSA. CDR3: CASSDGSTDTQYF. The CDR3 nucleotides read TGTGCCAGCAGTGATGGGTCCACAGATACGCAGTATTTT.

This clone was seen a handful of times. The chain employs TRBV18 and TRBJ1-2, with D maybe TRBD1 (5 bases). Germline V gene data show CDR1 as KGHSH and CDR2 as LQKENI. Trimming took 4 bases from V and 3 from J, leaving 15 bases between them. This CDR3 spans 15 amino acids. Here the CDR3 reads CASSLRIQEDYGYTF. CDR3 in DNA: TGTGCCAGCTCACTACGGATACAGGAAGACTATGGCTACACCTTC.

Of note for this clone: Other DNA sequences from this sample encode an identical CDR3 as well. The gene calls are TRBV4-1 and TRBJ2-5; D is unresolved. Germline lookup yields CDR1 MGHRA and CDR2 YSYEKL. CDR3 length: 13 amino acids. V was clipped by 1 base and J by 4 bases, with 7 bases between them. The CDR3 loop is CASSQAGRETQYF. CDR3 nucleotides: TGCGCCAGCAGCCAAGCTGGGCGAGAGACCCAGTACTTC.

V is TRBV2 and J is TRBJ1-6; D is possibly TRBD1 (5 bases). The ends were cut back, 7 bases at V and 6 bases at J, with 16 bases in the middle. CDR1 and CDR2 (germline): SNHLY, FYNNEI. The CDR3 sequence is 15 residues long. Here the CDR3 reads CASTQDQGGNSPLHF. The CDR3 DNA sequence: TGTGCCAGCACCCAAGATCAGGGAGGTAATTCACCCCTCCACTTT. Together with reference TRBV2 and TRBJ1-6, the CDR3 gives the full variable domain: EPEVTQTPSHQVTQMGQEVILRCVPISNHLYFYWYRQILGQKVEFLVSFYNNEISEKSEIFDDQFSVERPDGSNFTLKIRSTKLEDSAMYFCASTQDQGGNSPLHFGNGTRLTVT.

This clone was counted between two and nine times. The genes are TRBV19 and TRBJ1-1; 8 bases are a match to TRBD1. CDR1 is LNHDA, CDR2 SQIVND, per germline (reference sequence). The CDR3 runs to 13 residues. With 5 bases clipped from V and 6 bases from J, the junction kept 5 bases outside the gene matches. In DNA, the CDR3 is TGTGCCAGTAGTCTGCACAGGGGGGCTGAAGCTTTCTTT. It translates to CASSLHRGAEAFF.

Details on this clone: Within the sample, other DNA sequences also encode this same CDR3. The CDR3, as DNA: TGTGCCAGCAGCTTAACGGCGTCCGGGGCCAACGTCCTGACTTTC. It encodes CASSLTASGANVLTF. The chain uses TRBV9 and TRBJ2-6; no firm D call. The germline V and J ends were trimmed by 4 bases and 4 bases, with 12 bases remaining between them. The length of the CDR3 is 15 residues. Germline V gives CDR1 SGDLS, CDR2 YYNGEE.

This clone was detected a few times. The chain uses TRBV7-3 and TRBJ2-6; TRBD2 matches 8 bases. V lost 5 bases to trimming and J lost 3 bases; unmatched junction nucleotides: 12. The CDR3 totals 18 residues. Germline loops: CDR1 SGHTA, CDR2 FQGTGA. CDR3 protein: CASSPLAGGPLGANVLTF. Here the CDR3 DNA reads TGTGCCAGCAGCCCCCTCGCGGGAGGTCCCCTTGGGGCCAACGTCCTGACTTTC.

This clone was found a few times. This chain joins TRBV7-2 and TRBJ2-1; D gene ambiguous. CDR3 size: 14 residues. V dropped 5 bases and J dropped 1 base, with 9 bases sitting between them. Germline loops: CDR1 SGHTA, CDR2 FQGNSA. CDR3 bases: TGTGCCAGCAGCAGTCTAGGGTCCTACAATGAGCAGTTCTTC. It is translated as CASSSLGSYNEQFF.

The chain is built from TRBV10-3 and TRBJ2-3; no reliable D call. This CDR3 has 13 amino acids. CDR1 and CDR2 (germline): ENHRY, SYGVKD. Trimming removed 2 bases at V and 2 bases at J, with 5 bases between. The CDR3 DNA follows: TGTGCCATCAGTGAGAGAACCACAGATACGCAGTATTTT. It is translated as CAISERTTDTQYF.

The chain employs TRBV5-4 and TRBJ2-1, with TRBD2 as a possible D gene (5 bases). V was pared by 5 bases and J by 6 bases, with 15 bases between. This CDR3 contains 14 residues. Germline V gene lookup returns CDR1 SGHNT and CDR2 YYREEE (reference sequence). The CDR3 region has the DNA TGTGCCAGCAGGCATGAGAGGGATCGCAATGAGCAGTTCTTC. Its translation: CASRHERDRNEQFF. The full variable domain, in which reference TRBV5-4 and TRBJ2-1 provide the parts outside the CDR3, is ETGVTQSPTHLIKTRGQQVTLRCSSQSGHNTVSWYQQALGQGPQFIFQYYREEENGRGNFPPRFSGLQFPNYSSELNVNALELDDSALYLCASRHERDRNEQFFGPGTRLTVL.

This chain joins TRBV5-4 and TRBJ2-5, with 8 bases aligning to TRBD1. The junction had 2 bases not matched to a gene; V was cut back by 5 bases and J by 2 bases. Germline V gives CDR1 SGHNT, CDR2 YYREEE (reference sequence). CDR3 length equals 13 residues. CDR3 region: CASRRTGQETQYF. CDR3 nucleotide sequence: TGTGCCAGCAGAAGGACAGGGCAAGAGACCCAGTACTTC.

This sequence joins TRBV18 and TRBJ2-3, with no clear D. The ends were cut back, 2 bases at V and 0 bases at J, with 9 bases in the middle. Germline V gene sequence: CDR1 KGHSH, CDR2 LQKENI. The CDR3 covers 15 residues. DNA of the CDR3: TGTGCCAGCTCACCAAGTCTCGTTAGCACAGATACGCAGTATTTT. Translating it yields CASSPSLVSTDTQYF.

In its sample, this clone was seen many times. The CDR3 coding sequence is TGTGCCAGCAGTGAATCAACTAAAGCTTTCTTT. Its protein is CASSESTKAFF. This chain uses TRBV25-1 with TRBJ1-1; D gene ambiguous. V lost 1 base and J lost 9, with 6 bases in between. Germline V gene lookup returns CDR1 MGHDK and CDR2 SYGVNS. The CDR3 runs 11 residues.

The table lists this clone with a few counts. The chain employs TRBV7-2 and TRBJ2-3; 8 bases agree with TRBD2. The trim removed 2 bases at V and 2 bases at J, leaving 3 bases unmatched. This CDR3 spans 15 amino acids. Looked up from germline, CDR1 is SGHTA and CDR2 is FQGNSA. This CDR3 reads CASSLTGGYTDTQYF. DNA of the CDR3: TGTGCCAGCAGCTTAACGGGAGGGTACACAGATACGCAGTATTTT.

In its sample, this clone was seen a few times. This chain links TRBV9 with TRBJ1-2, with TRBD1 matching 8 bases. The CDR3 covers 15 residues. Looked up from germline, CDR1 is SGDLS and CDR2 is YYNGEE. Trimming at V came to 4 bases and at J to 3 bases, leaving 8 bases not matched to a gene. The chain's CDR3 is CASSPGTGGHYGYTF. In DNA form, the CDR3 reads TGTGCCAGCAGCCCCGGGACAGGAGGCCACTATGGCTACACCTTC. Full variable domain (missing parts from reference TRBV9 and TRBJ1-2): DSGVTQTPKHLITATGQRVTLRCSPRSGDLSVYWYQQSLDQGLQFLIQYYNGEERAKGNILERFSAQQFPDLHSELNLSSLELGDSALYFCASSPGTGGHYGYTFGSGTRLTVV.

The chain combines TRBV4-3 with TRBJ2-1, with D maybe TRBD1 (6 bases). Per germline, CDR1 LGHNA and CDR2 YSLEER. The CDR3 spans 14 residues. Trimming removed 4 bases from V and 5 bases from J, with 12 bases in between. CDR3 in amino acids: CASSRAGEDNEQFF. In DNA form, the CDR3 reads TGCGCCAGCAGCCGAGCAGGGGAAGACAATGAGCAGTTCTTC.

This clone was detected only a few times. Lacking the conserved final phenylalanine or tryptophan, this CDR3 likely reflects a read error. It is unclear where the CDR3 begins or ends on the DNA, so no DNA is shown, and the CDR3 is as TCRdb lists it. The CDR3 reads CASSQDSTH. The chain joins TRBV3-1 (or the pseudogene TRBV3-2) to TRBJ2-3; the DNA was not compared with TRBD2, the D call given in the table. Germline values: CDR1 LGHDT, CDR2 YNNKEL (reference sequence). The CDR3 numbers 9 amino acids, ends counted.

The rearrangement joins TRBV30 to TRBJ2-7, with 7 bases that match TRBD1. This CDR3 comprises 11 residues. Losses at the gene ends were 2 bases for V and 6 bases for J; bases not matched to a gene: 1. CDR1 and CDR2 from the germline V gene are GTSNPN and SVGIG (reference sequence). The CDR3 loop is CAWSRGLEQYV. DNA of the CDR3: TGTGCCTGGAGTAGGGGGCTCGAGCAGTACGTC.

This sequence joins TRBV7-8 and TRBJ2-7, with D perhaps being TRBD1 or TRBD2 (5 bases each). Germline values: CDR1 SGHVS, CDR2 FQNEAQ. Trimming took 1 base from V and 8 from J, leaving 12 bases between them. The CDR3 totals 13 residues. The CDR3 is CASSLELLGQQYF. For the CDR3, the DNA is TGTGCCAGCAGCTTAGAGCTTTTGGGACAGCAGTACTTC.

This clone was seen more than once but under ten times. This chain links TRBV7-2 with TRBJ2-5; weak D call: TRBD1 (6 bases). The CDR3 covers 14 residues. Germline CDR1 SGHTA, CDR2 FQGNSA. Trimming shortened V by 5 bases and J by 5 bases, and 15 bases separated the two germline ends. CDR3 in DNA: TGTGCCAGCAGCCGAGGGGGTAGCGTTGAGACCCAGTACTTC. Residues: CASSRGGSVETQYF.

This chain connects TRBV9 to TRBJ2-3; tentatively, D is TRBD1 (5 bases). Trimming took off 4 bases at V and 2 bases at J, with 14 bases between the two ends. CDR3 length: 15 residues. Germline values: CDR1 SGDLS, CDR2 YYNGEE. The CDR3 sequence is CASSSGHGNTDTQYF. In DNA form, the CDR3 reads TGTGCCAGCAGCTCCGGACATGGGAACACAGATACGCAGTATTTT.

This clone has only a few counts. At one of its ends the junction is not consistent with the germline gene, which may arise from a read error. The CDR3 spells CAISEYEGAINSPLHF. CDR3 bases: TGTGCCATCAGTGAATATGAGGGAGCGATTAATTCACCCCTCCACTTT. The rearrangement joins TRBV25-1 to TRBJ1-6; D is unresolved. This CDR3 is 16 amino acids long. Germline CDR1 and CDR2: MGHDK and SYGVNS.

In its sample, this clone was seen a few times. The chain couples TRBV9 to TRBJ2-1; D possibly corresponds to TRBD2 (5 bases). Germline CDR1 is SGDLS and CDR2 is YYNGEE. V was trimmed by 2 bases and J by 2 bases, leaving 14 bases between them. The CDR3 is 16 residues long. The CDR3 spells CASSVSGRVAYNEQFF. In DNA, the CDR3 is TGTGCCAGCAGCGTTAGTGGGCGGGTCGCCTACAATGAGCAGTTCTTC.

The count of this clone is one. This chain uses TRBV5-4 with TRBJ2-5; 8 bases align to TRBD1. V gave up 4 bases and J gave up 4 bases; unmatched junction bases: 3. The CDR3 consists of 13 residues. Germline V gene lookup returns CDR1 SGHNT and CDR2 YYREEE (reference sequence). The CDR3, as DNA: TGTGCCAGCAGCAGTGGACAGGGAGAGACCCAGTACTTC. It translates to CASSSGQGETQYF.